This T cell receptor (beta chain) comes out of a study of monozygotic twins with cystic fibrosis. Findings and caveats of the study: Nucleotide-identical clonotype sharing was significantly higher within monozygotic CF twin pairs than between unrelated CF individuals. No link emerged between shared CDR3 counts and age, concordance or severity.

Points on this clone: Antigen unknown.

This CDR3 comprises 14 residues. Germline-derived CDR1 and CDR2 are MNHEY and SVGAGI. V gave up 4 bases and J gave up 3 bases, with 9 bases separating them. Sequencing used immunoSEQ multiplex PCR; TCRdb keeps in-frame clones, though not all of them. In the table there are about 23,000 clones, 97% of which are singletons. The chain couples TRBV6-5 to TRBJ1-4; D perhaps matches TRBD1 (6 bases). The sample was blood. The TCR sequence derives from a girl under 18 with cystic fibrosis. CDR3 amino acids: CASSSTGSNEKLFF. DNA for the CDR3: TGTGCCAGCAGTTCGACAGGTTCTAATGAAAAACTGTTTTTT.